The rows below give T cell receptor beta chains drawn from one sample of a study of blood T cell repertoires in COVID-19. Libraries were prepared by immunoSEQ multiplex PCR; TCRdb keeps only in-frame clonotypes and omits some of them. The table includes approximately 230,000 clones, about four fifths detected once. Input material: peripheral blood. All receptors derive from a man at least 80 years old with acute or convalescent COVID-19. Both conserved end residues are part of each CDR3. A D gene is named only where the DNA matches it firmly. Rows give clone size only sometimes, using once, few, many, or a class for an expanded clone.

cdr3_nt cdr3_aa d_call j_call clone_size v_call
TGTGCCACCAGTGATACCCGACAGGGAGCTGGAAACACCATATATTTT CATSDTRQGAGNTIYF TRBD1 TRBJ1-3 NA TRBV24-1
TGTGCCAGCAGTCAGCGGACTAGCGGGAGGGTAACAAACATTCAGTACTTC CASSQRTSGRVTNIQYF TRBD2 TRBJ2-4 NA TRBV6-6
TGTGCCAGCAGCCGGACACATCAATCGAGTTTCGATACGCAGTATTTT CASSRTHQSSFDTQYF NA TRBJ2-3 NA TRBV13
TGCGCCAGCAGCTTCTCCGGGACAGGGACAACTAATGAAAAACTGTTTTTT CASSFSGTGTTNEKLFF TRBD1 TRBJ1-4 NA TRBV5-1
TGTGCCAGCAGTTCCCCCCTTACAGATACGCAGTATTTT CASSSPLTDTQYF NA TRBJ2-3 NA TRBV25-1
TGTGCCAGCAGTACAGGGGTAGGACAGCCCCAGCATTTT CASSTGVGQPQHF TRBD1 TRBJ1-5 NA TRBV11-2
TGTGCCAGTAGTTACGACCCCGGCAGGGGCAATCAGCCCCAGCATTTT CASSYDPGRGNQPQHF NA TRBJ1-5 NA TRBV19
TGTGCCAGCAGTGAACTAGGCCCTTCGACAGATACGCAGTATTTT CASSELGPSTDTQYF NA TRBJ2-3 NA TRBV28
TGTGCCAGTAGTATGAGGACACCCGCCCAAGAGACCCAGTACTTC CASSMRTPAQETQYF NA TRBJ2-5 NA TRBV19
TGTGCCAGCAGCAAAGGCAGGGGGCGGCTCACCGGGGAGCTGTTTTTT CASSKGRGRLTGELFF NA TRBJ2-2 NA TRBV21-1
TGTGCCAGCAGCTCGCCCACAGGGGTGGGTACTGAAGCTTTCTTT CASSSPTGVGTEAFF TRBD1 TRBJ1-1 NA TRBV7-9
TGTGCCAGCAGCTCTGGCAGGGGACTATATGGCTACACCTTC CASSSGRGLYGYTF NA TRBJ1-2 NA TRBV7-9
TGTGCCAGCAGTGAAGTGAGGGGACAGGGCGCCCCTCTTAACTATGGCTACACCTTC CASSEVRGQGAPLNYGYTF TRBD1 TRBJ1-2 few TRBV2
TGTGCCAGCAGTGAATACATTTCCTCTATAGCAATTAATGAAAAACTGTTTTTT CASSEYISSIAINEKLFF NA TRBJ1-4 NA TRBV25-1
TGTGCCAGCAGCTTGTCGTTGGCGGGCCTCCCCTACGAGCAGTACTTC CASSLSLAGLPYEQYF NA TRBJ2-7 NA TRBV5-6
TGTGCCTGGAGTGTTGGTGGCGGGGGGGCCGGTACGCAGTATTTT CAWSVGGGGAGTQYF TRBD2 TRBJ2-3 NA TRBV30
TGTGCCATCAGTGACCCCGGGACTGGGTACAATGAGCAGTTCTTC CAISDPGTGYNEQFF NA TRBJ2-1 NA TRBV10-3
TGTGCCAGCTCACCCGCGTTAAAAGCGGGAGGAGGAAATGAGCAGTTCTTC CASSPALKAGGGNEQFF TRBD2 TRBJ2-1 once TRBV18
TGTGCCAGCAGGCGTCAGGGGGCTAACACCGGGGAGCTGTTTTTT CASRRQGANTGELFF TRBD1 TRBJ2-2 few TRBV3-1/TRBV3-2
TGCGCCAGCAGCCACCGGGACAGGGGGGGACCTTTAATGAACACTGAAGCTTTCTTT CASSHRDRGGPLMNTEAFF TRBD1 TRBJ1-1 NA TRBV5-1
TGTGCCAGCACCGAACAGGTGGTTAGCAATCAGCCCCAGCATTTT CASTEQVVSNQPQHF NA TRBJ1-5 NA TRBV2
TGTGCCAGCAGCTGGGGGACAGGGCTAGATACGCAGTATTTT CASSWGTGLDTQYF TRBD1 TRBJ2-3 NA TRBV5-6
TGTGCCAGCAGCCAAGCCGGACAGGCTACCGGGGAGCTGTTTTTT CASSQAGQATGELFF TRBD1 TRBJ2-2 once TRBV4-2
TGTGCCAGCAGCTCCAGCGGGGGGGTCATGACAGATACGCAGTATTTT CASSSSGGVMTDTQYF TRBD2 TRBJ2-3 NA TRBV7-6
TGTGCCAGCAGCTTTGATACAGGGGGCGGGTTCGAGCAGTACTTC CASSFDTGGGFEQYF TRBD1 TRBJ2-7 NA TRBV5-4
TGTGCCAGCAGTACGGGACAGGGGGACTACGAGCAGTACTTC CASSTGQGDYEQYF TRBD1 TRBJ2-7 NA TRBV25-1
TGTGCCAGCAGTCTCTCACACCTGAACAATCAGCCCCAGCATTTT CASSLSHLNNQPQHF NA TRBJ1-5 once TRBV28
TGTGCCAGCAGTCGTGGCGGGACAGGGGGTTACGAGCAGTACTTC CASSRGGTGGYEQYF TRBD1 TRBJ2-7 NA TRBV6-5
TGTGCCAGCTCACCTCTCCCCGAGGTCTTACGGGACAGAGTTTCCTACGAGCAGTACTTC CASSPLPEVLRDRVSYEQYF TRBD1 TRBJ2-7 NA TRBV18
TGCGCCAGCCTCTCCAGGGGGGCCGGGATCTACGAGCAGTACTTC CASLSRGAGIYEQYF NA TRBJ2-7 NA TRBV10-2
TGCGCCAGCAGCGGGGCAGGGGACACTAGCACAGATACGCAGTATTTT CASSGAGDTSTDTQYF NA TRBJ2-3 NA TRBV5-1
TGCGCCGATACCCTCTTACCCGGGACAGGGGGCGCCCACTATGGCTACACCTTC CADTLLPGTGGAHYGYTF TRBD1 TRBJ1-2 NA TRBV10-1
TGTGCCACCCGAAACAGGGGGATGAACACTGAAGCTTTCTTT CATRNRGMNTEAFF TRBD1 TRBJ1-1 once TRBV5-4
TGTGCCAGCAGCTATTTCGACACTTTGAACACTGAAGCTTTCTTT CASSYFDTLNTEAFF NA TRBJ1-1 NA TRBV11-2
TGTGCCAGCAGCTCCGGACAGGGATGGACTGAAGCTTTCTTT CASSSGQGWTEAFF TRBD1 TRBJ1-1 once TRBV7-2
TGTGCCAGCAGCTTGTCAGACAGGGGCGTTTACGAGCAGTACTTC CASSLSDRGVYEQYF TRBD1 TRBJ2-7 NA TRBV11-2
TGTGCCACCAGTGCCCCCGGACAGGGGCCTAATGAAAAACTGTTTTTT CATSAPGQGPNEKLFF TRBD1 TRBJ1-4 NA TRBV24-1
TGTGCCAGCAGCCTCGGGAACAGGGGTTCACCCCTCCACTTT CASSLGNRGSPLHF TRBD1 TRBJ1-6 NA TRBV3-1/TRBV3-2
TGTGCCAGCAGTTCGGGACTAGCGGGAATCCGGTGGAGCAATGAGCAGTTCTTC CASSSGLAGIRWSNEQFF TRBD2 TRBJ2-1 NA TRBV6-2/TRBV6-3